This T cell receptor delta chain was recorded in a study of gamma-delta chains in newborns, infants, children. Study summary: Microbial exposure reportedly drives polyclonal innate γδ T cell expansion after birth.

TCRdb reprocessed the reads using CATT. The sample lists several thousand delta-chain clones; approximately 3.3% were seen once. Germline V lookup: CDR1 GEAIGNYY, CDR2 EKD. Trimming shortened V by 0 bases and J by 1 base, and 8 bases separated the two germline ends. The CDR3 contains 14 residues. Input material: blood. The chain couples TRDV2 to TRDJ1; D unclear. The clonotype comes from a child who was a newborn, infant or young child, either healthy, febrile or measles-vaccinated (not recorded which). CDR3 in DNA: TGTGCCTGTGACACCTGGGAGACCACCGATAAACTCATCTTT. This codes for CACDTWETTDKLIF.